These T cell receptor beta chains were read from a single sample in a study of blood T cell repertoires in COVID-19. Clones were sequenced by immunoSEQ multiplex PCR, and TCRdb holds only the in-frame ones, with some missing. This table holds tens of thousands of clones, about 85% found once. Sequences were obtained from peripheral blood. Source of these receptors: a man aged 55 to 69 with acute or convalescent COVID-19. Both conserved end residues are trimmed from each CDR3.

CDR3 protein	V gene	J gene
ASSLSHAGANVLT	TRBV5-1	TRBJ2-6
ASSLTGTNEKLF	TRBV7-3	TRBJ1-4
ASSLVRGLLGSNQPQH	TRBV5-1	TRBJ1-5
AIHGGGPTPGGYT	TRBV10-3	TRBJ1-2
ASSELSIVGELF	TRBV2	TRBJ2-2
ASTLTGLVGELF	TRBV19	TRBJ2-2
ASSLRQISHQPQH	TRBV28	TRBJ1-5
ASRSYNEQF	TRBV6-6	TRBJ2-1
ASSPSWTGGSDTQY	TRBV5-5	TRBJ2-3
ASRPGQYNSPLH	TRBV6-5	TRBJ1-6